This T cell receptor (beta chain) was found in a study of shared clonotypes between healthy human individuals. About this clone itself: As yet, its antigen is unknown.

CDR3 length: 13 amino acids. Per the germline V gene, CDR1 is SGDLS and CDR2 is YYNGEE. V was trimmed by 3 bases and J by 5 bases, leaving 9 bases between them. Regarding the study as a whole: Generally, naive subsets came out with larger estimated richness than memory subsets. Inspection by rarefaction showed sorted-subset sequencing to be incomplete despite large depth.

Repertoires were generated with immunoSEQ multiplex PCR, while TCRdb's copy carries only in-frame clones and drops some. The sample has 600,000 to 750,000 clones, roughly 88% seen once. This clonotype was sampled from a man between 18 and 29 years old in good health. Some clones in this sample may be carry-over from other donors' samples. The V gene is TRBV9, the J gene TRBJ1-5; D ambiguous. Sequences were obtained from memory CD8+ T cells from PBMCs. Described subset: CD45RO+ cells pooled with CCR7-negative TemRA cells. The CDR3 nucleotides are TGTGCCAGCAGCGAGGGAGGGTATCAGCCCCAGCATTTT. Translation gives CASSEGGYQPQHF.